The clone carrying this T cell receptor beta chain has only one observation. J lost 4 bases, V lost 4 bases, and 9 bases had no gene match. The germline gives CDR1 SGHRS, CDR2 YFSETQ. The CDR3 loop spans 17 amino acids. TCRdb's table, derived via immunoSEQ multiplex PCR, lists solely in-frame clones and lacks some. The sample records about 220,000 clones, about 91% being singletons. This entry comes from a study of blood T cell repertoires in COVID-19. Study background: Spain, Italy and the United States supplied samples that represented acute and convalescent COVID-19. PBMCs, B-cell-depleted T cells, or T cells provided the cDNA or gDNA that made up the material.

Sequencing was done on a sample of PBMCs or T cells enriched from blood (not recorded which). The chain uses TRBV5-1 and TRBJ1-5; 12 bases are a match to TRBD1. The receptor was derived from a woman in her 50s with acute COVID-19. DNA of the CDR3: TGCGCCAGCAGCCCCGGGACAGGGGGCGTTCGGAATCAGCCCCAGCATTTT. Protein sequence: CASSPGTGGVRNQPQHF. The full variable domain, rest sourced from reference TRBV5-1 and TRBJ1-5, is KAGVTQTPRYLIKTRGQQVTLSCSPISGHRSVSWYQQTPGQGLQFLFEYFSETQRNKGNFPGRFSGRQFSNSRSEMNVSTLELGDSALYLCASSPGTGGVRNQPQHFGDGTRLSIL.